This TCR beta chain was sequenced for a study of CD8+ T cells in alopecia areata. After isolation, RNA underwent reverse transcription to generate cDNA as the sequencing template. Clones were sequenced by immunoSEQ multiplex PCR, and TCRdb holds only the in-frame ones, with some missing. The table lists under 250,000 clones, about 50% of them singletons. As to treatment: oral pan-JAK inhibitor, 5-10 mg twice daily. V lost 0 bases and J lost 3, with 1 base in between. CDR3 length: 12 amino acids. Germline V gene data show CDR1 as LNHNV and CDR2 as YYDKDF (reference sequence). About this clone: The sample contains more than one DNA sequence encoding this CDR3.

The receptor was derived from a human donor with alopecia areata. V is TRBV15 and J is TRBJ2-3; D remains ambiguous. The sequencing here drew on CD4+ T cells sorted from blood, taken at week 4, from a patient treated with tofacitinib. In DNA form, the CDR3 reads TGTGCCACCAGCAGAGATACAGATACGCAGTATTTT. Its protein is CATSRDTDTQYF.